One sample yielded the 24 T cell receptor beta chains listed below, sequenced in a study of response to subunit inactivated influenza vaccine. TCRdb ran MiXCR on the RT-PCR reads and lists one entry per CDR3 protein. The sample gives over 400,000 distinct CDR3 sequences, over 9.5% of which show up once; approximately 12% is in the top ten. The sequencing here drew on PBMCs from blood, taken 40 to 50 days after vaccination. The receptors derive from a man in his forties or fifties who received an inactivated influenza vaccine.

The chain has TRBV11-2 and TRBJ2-7; TRBD1 or TRBD2 may be the D gene (6 bases each). The CDR3 sequence is 15 residues long. Germline values: CDR1 SGHAT, CDR2 FQNNGV. V dropped 3 bases and J dropped 6 bases, with 18 bases sitting between them. For the CDR3, the DNA is TGTGCCAGCAGCTTCGGAAACAGGGAGGTCGCCGAGCAGTACTTC. Translated: CASSFGNREVAEQYF.

This clonotype came up many times. V and J are TRBV7-2 and TRBJ2-1; D is undetermined. In germline, CDR1 is SGHTA, CDR2 FQGNSA. There are 13 residues in the CDR3. Trimming took 7 bases from V and 3 from J, leaving 10 bases between them. The CDR3 DNA reads as TGTGCCAGCACGACCACCAACTACAATGAGCAGTTCTTC. It translates to CASTTTNYNEQFF.

This clonotype was found many times. The chain joins TRBV20-1 to TRBJ2-1; 10 bases align to TRBD2. The V and J ends lost 6 bases and 0 bases, in that order; junction bases with no gene match: 8. Germline lookup yields CDR1 DFQATT and CDR2 SNEGSKA (reference sequence). The CDR3 is 16 amino acids. The CDR3 sequence: CSARVLAGASYNEQFF. CDR3 nucleotide sequence: TGCAGTGCCCGGGTCCTAGCGGGAGCCTCCTACAATGAGCAGTTCTTC.

This clonotype was seen a handful of times. V is TRBV4-1 and J is TRBJ2-7; 7 bases match TRBD1. In germline, CDR1 is MGHRA, CDR2 YSYEKL. CDR3 size: 14 residues. V gave up 3 bases and J gave up 3 bases; unmatched junction bases: 5. CDR3 DNA: TGCGCCAGCAGCCACCTACACAGGGGCTACGAGCAGTACTTC. Its translation: CASSHLHRGYEQYF.

This rearrangement joins TRBV6-1 to TRBJ1-1; 8 bases are shared with TRBD1. Unmatched junction bases numbered 3, after V lost 2 bases and J lost 7 bases. The CDR3 consists of 13 residues. The germline V gene encodes CDR1 MNHNS and CDR2 SASEGT. The CDR3: CASSEQGTGEAFF. CDR3 sequence (DNA): TGTGCCAGCAGTGAACAGGGGACAGGTGAAGCTTTCTTT.

The V call is TRBV7-8, the J call TRBJ2-7; D unclear. Per the germline V gene, CDR1 is SGHVS and CDR2 is FQNEAQ. The CDR3 loop spans 13 amino acids. The V and J ends lost 3 bases and 5 bases respectively, with 11 bases between them. DNA of the CDR3: TGTGCCAGCAGCTTTGGGGTTTTGGACGAGCAGTACTTC. Translation gives CASSFGVLDEQYF.

This clonotype has a count of ten or more. The genes are TRBV4-2 and TRBJ2-1; the D gene is possibly TRBD2 (6 bases). The germline V gene encodes CDR1 LGHNA and CDR2 YNFKEQ. V lost 2 bases and J lost 5, with 16 bases in between. This CDR3 has 16 residues. The CDR3 is CASSQTTGLGNNEQFF. The CDR3 nucleotides read TGTGCCAGCAGCCAAACTACGGGACTGGGTAACAATGAGCAGTTCTTC.

Written as DNA, the CDR3 is TGTGCCAGCAGTTATCACCGGGACCCGAATAGCAATCAGCCCCAGCATTTT. It encodes CASSYHRDPNSNQPQHF. The chain employs TRBV12-3 or TRBV12-4 and TRBJ1-5, with a tentative D call TRBD1 (5 bases). This CDR3 comprises 17 residues. V gave up 4 bases and J gave up 0 bases, with 16 bases separating them.

J is TRBJ2-5 and V is TRBV12-3 or TRBV12-4, with 7 positions matching TRBD1. V dropped 1 base and J dropped 5; count of bases not matched to a gene: 10. The CDR3 covers 16 residues. CDR3 bases: TGTGCCAGCAGTTTAGGGGCCGACAGGGTGAAGGAGACCCAGTACTTC. Translating gives CASSLGADRVKETQYF.

This clonotype was observed many times. The chain combines TRBV20-1 with TRBJ2-3; TRBD1 aligns across 7 bases. The CDR3 has 14 residues. Germline V gives CDR1 DFQATT, CDR2 SNEGSKA (reference sequence). Unmatched junction bases numbered 5, after V lost 3 bases and J lost 2 bases. The CDR3 nucleotides read TGCAGTGCTAGTGACAGGGCCTCCACAGATACGCAGTATTTT. This translates into CSASDRASTDTQYF.

This clonotype was recorded a few times. This chain joins TRBV19 and TRBJ2-7; D might be TRBD1 (5 bases). The CDR3 has 14 amino acids. Germline V gene sequence: CDR1 LNHDA, CDR2 SQIVND (reference sequence). V was trimmed by 5 bases and J by 2 bases, leaving 13 bases between them. The chain's CDR3 is CASSLTVPAYEQYF. CDR3 in DNA: TGTGCCAGTAGTTTGACAGTGCCGGCCTACGAGCAGTACTTC.

In regard to this clonotype: A much larger clonotype is one base distant, so this may be a read error. The rearrangement joins TRBV20-1 to TRBJ2-5, with a weak D call TRBD2 (6 bases). Germline CDR1 reads DFQATT; CDR2 reads SNEGSKA (reference sequence). This CDR3 is 13 amino acids long. This chain's CDR3 is CSARERGQETQNF. Written as DNA, the CDR3 is TGCAGTGCTAGAGAGCGGGGTCAAGAGACCCAGAACTTC.

This clonotype has only a few counts. This rearrangement joins TRBV20-1 to TRBJ1-5; no firm D call. The CDR3 totals 14 residues. Trimming removed 6 bases from V and 5 bases from J, with 17 bases in between. Germline V gives CDR1 DFQATT, CDR2 SNEGSKA (reference sequence). CDR3 protein: CSAEAGDSDQPQHF. The CDR3 DNA reads as TGCAGTGCCGAGGCGGGAGACTCTGATCAGCCCCAGCATTTT.

Ten or more counts support this clonotype. V gene TRBV4-3 combines with J gene TRBJ2-3; D ambiguous. The V gene's germline CDR1 is LGHNA and CDR2 YSLEER. The CDR3 is 15 residues long. V was pared by 0 bases and J by 0 bases, with 7 bases between. In DNA form, the CDR3 reads TGCGCCAGCAGCCAAGAACGAGTAAGCACAGATACGCAGTATTTT. It is translated as CASSQERVSTDTQYF.

This clonotype has at least ten counts. V and J are TRBV7-9 and TRBJ2-1, with D tentatively TRBD2 (7 bases). Trimming stripped 5 bases from V and 12 bases from J, with 23 bases between. The CDR3 extends over 15 amino acids. Germline assignment: CDR1 SEHNR and CDR2 FQNEAQ (reference sequence). CDR3 in DNA: TGTGCCAGCAGCCCAGACCCCCCGGGGGGCGCTTTGCAGTTCTTC. This sequence encodes CASSPDPPGGALQFF.

This clonotype was observed at least ten times. The rearrangement links TRBV29-1 to TRBJ2-3, with unresolved D. Germline V lookup: CDR1 SQVTM, CDR2 ANQGSEA. Deletions cut 3 bases from V and 5 bases from J, with 18 bases between. This CDR3 is 15 amino acids long. CDR3: CSVDRYGNVKDTQYF. Here the CDR3 DNA reads TGCAGCGTTGATCGGTATGGGAATGTGAAAGATACGCAGTATTTT.

J is TRBJ2-3 and V is TRBV7-9; weak D call: TRBD1 (5 bases). Germline V CDR1 and CDR2: SEHNR, FQNEAQ (reference sequence). V lost 5 bases and J lost 5, with 23 bases in between. CDR3 length equals 17 residues. CDR3 sequence: CASSPIDLGSGKDTQYF. The CDR3 DNA is TGTGCCAGCAGCCCCATAGACCTGGGGTCAGGGAAAGATACGCAGTATTTT.

V and J are TRBV6-2 or TRBV6-3 and TRBJ2-7, with a weak D call TRBD1 (6 bases). Trimming removed 5 bases from V and 8 bases from J, with 13 bases in between. The CDR3 length is 12 residues. Per the germline V gene, CDR1 is MNHEY and CDR2 is SVGEGT. CDR3 sequence: CASSQRTEKQYF. CDR3 nucleotides: TGTGCCAGCAGTCAAAGGACAGAAAAGCAGTACTTC.

In the case of this clonotype: The junction departs from the called germline gene at one end, perhaps through a read error. The chain uses TRBV20-1 and TRBJ2-7; 12 bases fit TRBD2. The germline V gene has CDR1 DFQATT and CDR2 SNEGSKA (reference sequence). The CDR3 is made up of 14 amino acids. CDR3 in amino acids: CSARDLRLAGERYF. The CDR3 nucleotides are TGCAGTGCTAGAGATCTTCGACTAGCGGGAGAGCGGTACTTC.

This clonotype showed up many times. This chain connects TRBV12-3 or TRBV12-4 to TRBJ1-3; the D is unclear. The CDR3 has 13 residues. V lost 3 bases and J 7 bases, leaving 10 bases between the germline ends. Here the CDR3 reads CASSFTGRNTIYF. The DNA of the CDR3 is TGTGCCAGCAGTTTCACCGGGCGGAACACCATATATTTT.

This clonotype was seen only a few times. The V gene is TRBV6-5, the J gene TRBJ1-2; possibly TRBD1 for D (5 bases). This CDR3 contains 14 residues. Germline V gene lookup returns CDR1 MNHEY and CDR2 SVGAGI. V lost 3 bases and J lost 5, with 13 bases in between. The CDR3 DNA reads as TGTGCCAGCAGTTATACTATCAGGGATTATGGCTACACCTTC. Its translation is CASSYTIRDYGYTF.

The CDR3: CASSLMWRGTDTQYF. The CDR3, as DNA: TGTGCCAGCAGCTTGATGTGGAGGGGCACAGATACGCAGTATTTT. The V and J genes are TRBV5-5 and TRBJ2-3; D is perhaps TRBD2 (6 bases). CDR1 SGHKS and CDR2 YYEKEE come from the germline V gene (reference sequence). V lost 1 base and J 1 base, leaving 10 bases between the germline ends. CDR3 length: 15 residues.

This clonotype occurred a few times. The chain has TRBV2 and TRBJ2-7; D possibly matches TRBD1 or TRBD2 (5 bases each). This CDR3 has 17 residues. Trimming left V 1 base short and J 2 bases short, with 18 bases between. Germline CDR1 is SNHLY and CDR2 is FYNNEI. CDR3 bases: TGTGCCAGCAGTGAAGGGGGGTTTCGGGACCCGACCTACGAGCAGTACTTC. This sequence encodes CASSEGGFRDPTYEQYF.

This clonotype was detected a few times. This chain joins TRBV10-3 and TRBJ2-1, with TRBD2 matching 8 bases. CDR1 and CDR2 from the germline V gene are ENHRY and SYGVKD. The CDR3 is 15 amino acids. V trimming: 2 bases; J trimming: 8 bases; junction bases outside the gene matches: 8. CDR3 in amino acids: CAISEGGTRGYEQFF. In nucleotides, the CDR3 is TGTGCCATCAGTGAGGGGGGGACTAGGGGCTATGAGCAGTTCTTC.